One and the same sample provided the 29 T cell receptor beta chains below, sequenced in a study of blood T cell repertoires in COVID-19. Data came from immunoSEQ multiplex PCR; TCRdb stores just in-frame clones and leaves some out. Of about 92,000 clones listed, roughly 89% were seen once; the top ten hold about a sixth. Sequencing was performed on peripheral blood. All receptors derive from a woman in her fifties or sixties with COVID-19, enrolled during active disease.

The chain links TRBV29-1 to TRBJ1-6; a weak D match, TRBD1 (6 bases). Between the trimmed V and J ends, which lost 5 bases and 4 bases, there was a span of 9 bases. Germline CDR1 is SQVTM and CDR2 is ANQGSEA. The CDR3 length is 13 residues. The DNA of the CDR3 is TGCAGCGTTAGCAGGGGTTATAATTCACCCCTCCACTTT. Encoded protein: CSVSRGYNSPLHF.

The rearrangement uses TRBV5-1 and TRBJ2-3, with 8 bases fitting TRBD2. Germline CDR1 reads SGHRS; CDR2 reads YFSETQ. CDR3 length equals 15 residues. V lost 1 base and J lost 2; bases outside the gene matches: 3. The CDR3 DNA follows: TGCGCCAGCAGCTTGCGGGGGGGCCCCACAGATACGCAGTATTTT. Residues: CASSLRGGPTDTQYF.

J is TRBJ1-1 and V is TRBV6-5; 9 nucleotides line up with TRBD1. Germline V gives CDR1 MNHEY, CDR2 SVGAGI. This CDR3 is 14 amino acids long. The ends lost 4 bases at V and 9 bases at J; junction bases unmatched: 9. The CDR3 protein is CASSSPGQGGQAFF. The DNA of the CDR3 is TGTGCCAGCAGTTCACCGGGACAGGGTGGTCAAGCTTTCTTT.

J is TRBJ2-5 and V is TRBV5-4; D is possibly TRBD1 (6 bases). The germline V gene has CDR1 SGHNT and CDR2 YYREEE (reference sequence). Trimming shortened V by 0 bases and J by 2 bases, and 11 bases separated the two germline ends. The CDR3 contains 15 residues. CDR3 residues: CASSLGQGMQETQYF. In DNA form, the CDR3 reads TGTGCCAGCAGCTTGGGGCAGGGGATGCAAGAGACCCAGTACTTC.

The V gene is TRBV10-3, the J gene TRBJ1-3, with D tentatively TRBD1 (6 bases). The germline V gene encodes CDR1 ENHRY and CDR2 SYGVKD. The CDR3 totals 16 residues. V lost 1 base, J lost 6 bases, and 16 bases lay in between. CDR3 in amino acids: CAISEFSAGALNTIYF. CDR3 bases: TGTGCCATCAGTGAGTTTTCGGCAGGGGCGCTAAACACCATATATTTT.

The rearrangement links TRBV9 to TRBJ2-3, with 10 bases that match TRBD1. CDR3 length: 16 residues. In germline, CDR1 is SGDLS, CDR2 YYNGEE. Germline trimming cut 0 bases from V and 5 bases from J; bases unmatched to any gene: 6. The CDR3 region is CASSVVDRGLIDTQYF. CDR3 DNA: TGTGCCAGCAGCGTAGTAGACAGGGGGCTTATAGATACGCAGTATTTT.

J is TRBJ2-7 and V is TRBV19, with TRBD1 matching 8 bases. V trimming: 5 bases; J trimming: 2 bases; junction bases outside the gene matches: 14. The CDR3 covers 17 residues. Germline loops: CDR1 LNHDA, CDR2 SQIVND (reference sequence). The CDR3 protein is CASSVSSRGPLTYEQYF. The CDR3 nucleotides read TGTGCCAGTAGTGTAAGCTCCAGGGGGCCGTTAACCTACGAGCAGTACTTC.

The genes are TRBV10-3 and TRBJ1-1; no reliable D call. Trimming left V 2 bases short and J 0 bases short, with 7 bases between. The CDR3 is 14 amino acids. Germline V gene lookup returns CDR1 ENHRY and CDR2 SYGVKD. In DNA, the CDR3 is TGTGCCATCAGTGAGATTGGCCTGAACACTGAAGCTTTCTTT. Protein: CAISEIGLNTEAFF.

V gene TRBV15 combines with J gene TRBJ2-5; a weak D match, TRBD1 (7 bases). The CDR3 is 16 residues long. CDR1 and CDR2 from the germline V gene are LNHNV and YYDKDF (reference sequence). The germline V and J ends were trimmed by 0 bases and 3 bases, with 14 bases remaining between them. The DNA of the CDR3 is TGTGCCACCAGCAGAGATCTAGGAGGGGGCAAAGAGACCCAGTACTTC. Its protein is CATSRDLGGGKETQYF.

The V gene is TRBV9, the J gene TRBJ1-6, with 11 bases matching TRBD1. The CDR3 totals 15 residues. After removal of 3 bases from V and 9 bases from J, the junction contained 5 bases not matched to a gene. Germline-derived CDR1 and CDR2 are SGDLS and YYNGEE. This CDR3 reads CASSDGTGGRSPLHF. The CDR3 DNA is TGTGCCAGCAGCGATGGGACAGGGGGGCGTTCACCCCTCCACTTT.

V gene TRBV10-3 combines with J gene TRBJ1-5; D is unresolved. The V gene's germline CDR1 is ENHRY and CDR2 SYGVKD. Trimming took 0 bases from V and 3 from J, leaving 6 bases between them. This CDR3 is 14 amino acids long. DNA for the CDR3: TGTGCCATCAGTGAGTCCCGGGACAATCAGCCCCAGCATTTT. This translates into CAISESRDNQPQHF.

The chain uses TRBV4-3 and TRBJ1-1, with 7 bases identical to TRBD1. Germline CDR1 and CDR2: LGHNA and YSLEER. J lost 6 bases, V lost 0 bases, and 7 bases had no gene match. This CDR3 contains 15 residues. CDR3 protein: CASSQDQGVLAEAFF. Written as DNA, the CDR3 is TGCGCCAGCAGCCAAGATCAGGGGGTGTTGGCTGAAGCTTTCTTT.

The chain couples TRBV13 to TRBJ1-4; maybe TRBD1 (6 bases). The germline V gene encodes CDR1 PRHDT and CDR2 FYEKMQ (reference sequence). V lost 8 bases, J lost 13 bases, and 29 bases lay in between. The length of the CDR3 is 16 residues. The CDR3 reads CASSAGGNPQTGVLFF. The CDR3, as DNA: TGTGCCAGCTCTGCGGGGGGCAACCCCCAAACTGGTGTACTGTTTTTT.

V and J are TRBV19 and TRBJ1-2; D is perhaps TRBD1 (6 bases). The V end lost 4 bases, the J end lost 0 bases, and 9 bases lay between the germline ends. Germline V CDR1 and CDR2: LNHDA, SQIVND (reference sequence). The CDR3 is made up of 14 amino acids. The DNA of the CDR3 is TGTGCCAGTAGTACGACAGGTCCTAACTATGGCTACACCTTC. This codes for CASSTTGPNYGYTF.

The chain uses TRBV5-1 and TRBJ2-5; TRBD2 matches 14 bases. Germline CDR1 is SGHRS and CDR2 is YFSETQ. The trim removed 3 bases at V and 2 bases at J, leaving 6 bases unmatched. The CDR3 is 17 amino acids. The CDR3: CASSYGLAGGHQETQYF. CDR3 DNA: TGCGCCAGCAGCTATGGACTAGCGGGGGGCCATCAAGAGACCCAGTACTTC.

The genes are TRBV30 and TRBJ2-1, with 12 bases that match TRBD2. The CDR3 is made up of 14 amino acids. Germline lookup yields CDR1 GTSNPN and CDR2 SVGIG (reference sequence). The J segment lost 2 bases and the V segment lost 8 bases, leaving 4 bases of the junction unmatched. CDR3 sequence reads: CAQRTSGTYNEQFF. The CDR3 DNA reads TGTGCCCAGCGGACTAGCGGGACCTACAATGAGCAGTTCTTC. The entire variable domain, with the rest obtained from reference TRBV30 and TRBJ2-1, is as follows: SQTIHQWPATLVQPVGSPLSLECTVEGTSNPNLYWYRQAAGRGLQLLFYSVGIGQISSEVPQNLSASRPQDRQFILSSKKLLLSDSGFYLCAQRTSGTYNEQFFGPGTRLTVL.

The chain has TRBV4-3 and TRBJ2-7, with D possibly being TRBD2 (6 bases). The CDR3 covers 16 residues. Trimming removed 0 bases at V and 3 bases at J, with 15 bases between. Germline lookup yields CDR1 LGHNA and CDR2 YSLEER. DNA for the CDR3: TGCGCCAGCAGCCAAGATCTAGCGCAGCTGAGCTACGAGCAGTACTTC. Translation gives CASSQDLAQLSYEQYF.

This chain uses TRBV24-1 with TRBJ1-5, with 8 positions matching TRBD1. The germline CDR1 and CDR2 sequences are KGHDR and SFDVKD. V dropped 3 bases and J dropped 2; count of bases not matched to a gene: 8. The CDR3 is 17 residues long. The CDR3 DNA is TGTGCCACCAGTGATCCCGGACAGGGATCGGGCAATCAGCCCCAGCATTTT. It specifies CATSDPGQGSGNQPQHF.

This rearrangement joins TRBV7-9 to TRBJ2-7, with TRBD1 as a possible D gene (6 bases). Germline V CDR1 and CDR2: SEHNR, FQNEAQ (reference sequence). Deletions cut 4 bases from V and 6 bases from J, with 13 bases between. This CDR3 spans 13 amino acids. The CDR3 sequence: CASSWDTFGEQYF. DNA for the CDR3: TGTGCCAGCAGCTGGGACACCTTCGGCGAGCAGTACTTC.

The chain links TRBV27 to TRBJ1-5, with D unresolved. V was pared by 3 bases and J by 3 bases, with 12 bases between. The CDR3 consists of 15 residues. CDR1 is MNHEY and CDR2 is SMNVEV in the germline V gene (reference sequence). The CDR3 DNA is TGTGCCAGCAGTTTGTCTCCGGGTCCCAATCAGCCCCAGCATTTT. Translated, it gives CASSLSPGPNQPQHF.

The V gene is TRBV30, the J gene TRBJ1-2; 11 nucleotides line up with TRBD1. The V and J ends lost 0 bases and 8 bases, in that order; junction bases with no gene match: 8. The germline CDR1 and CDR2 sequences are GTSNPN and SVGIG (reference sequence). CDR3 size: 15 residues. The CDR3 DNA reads TGTGCCTGGAGTGTGGGACAGGGGGGGCTCTTCGGCTACACCTTC. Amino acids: CAWSVGQGGLFGYTF. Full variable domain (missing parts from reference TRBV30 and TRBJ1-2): SQTIHQWPATLVQPVGSPLSLECTVEGTSNPNLYWYRQAAGRGLQLLFYSVGIGQISSEVPQNLSASRPQDRQFILSSKKLLLSDSGFYLCAWSVGQGGLFGYTFGSGTRLTVV.

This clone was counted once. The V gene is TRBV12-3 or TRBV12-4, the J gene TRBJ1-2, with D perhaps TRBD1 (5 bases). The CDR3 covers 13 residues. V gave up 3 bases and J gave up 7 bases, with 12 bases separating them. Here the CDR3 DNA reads TGTGCCAGCAGTTTCTCTGGGCAGGGTGGCTACACCTTC. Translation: CASSFSGQGGYTF.

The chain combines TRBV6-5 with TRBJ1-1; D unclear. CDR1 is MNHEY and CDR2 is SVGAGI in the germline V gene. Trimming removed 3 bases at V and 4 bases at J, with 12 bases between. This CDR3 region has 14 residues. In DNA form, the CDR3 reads TGTGCCAGCAGTTATTCGGTCCAAAGCACTGAAGCTTTCTTT. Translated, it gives CASSYSVQSTEAFF.

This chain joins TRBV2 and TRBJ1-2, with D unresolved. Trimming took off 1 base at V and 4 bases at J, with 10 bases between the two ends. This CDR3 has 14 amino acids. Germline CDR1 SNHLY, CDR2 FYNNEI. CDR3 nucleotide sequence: TGTGCCAGCAGTGAAGGGCAGGTAGTCTATGGCTACACCTTC. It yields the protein CASSEGQVVYGYTF.

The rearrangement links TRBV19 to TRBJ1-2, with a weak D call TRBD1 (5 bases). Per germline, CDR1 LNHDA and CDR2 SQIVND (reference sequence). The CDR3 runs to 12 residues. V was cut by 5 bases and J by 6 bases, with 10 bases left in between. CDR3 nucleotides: TGTGCCAGTAGTCCCAGGGTAAATGGCTACACCTTC. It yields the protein CASSPRVNGYTF.

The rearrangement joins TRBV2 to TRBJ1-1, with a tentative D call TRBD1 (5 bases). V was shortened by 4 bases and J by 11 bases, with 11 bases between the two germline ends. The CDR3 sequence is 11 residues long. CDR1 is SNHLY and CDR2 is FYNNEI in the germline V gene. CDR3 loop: CASSVGGEAFF. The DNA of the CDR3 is TGTGCCAGCAGTGTCGGGGGGGAGGCTTTCTTT.

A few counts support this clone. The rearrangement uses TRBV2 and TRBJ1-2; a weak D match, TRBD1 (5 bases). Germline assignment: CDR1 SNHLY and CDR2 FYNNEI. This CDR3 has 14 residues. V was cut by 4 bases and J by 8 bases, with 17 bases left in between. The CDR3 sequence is CASSVTGQGSGYTF. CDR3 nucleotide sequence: TGTGCCAGCAGTGTTACAGGTCAGGGCTCCGGCTACACCTTC.

The CDR3 DNA reads as TGTGCCAGCAGCTTCACACAGGGGCCAGATACGCAGTATTTT. Its protein product is CASSFTQGPDTQYF. V gene TRBV7-2 combines with J gene TRBJ2-3; 7 bases are a match to TRBD1. Trimming at V came to 3 bases and at J to 4 bases, leaving 4 bases not matched to a gene. Germline V CDR1 and CDR2: SGHTA, FQGNSA. The CDR3 is 14 residues long.

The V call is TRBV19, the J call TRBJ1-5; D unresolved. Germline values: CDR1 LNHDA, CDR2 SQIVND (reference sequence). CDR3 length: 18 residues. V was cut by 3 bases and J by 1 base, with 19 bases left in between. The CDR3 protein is CASSIGIVGRISNQPQHF. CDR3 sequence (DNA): TGTGCCAGTAGTATCGGCATAGTTGGCAGGATAAGCAATCAGCCCCAGCATTTT.